What follows describes a single TCR beta chain. Its target is not known. These data belong to a study of T cell repertoires in cytomegalovirus infection. Study conclusions and caveats: CMV-specific HLA-C-restricted TCR beta clonotypes dominated the ex vivo response.

Germline V gene sequence: CDR1 SGHVS, CDR2 FNYEAQ. Trimming took 0 bases from V and 0 from J; bases not matched to a gene: 11. The CDR3 is made up of 19 amino acids. TCRdb redid the calling of the reads with MiXCR, one entry per CDR3 protein. The data contain 650,000 to 850,000 distinct CDR3 sequences, about 27% of them singletons. The rearrangement uses TRBV7-6 and TRBJ1-3; TRBD1 agrees at 7 bases. The clonotype originates from a human donor in good health (CMV status not recorded). Some clones in this sample may be carry-over from other donors' samples. Material: cultured CD8+ T cells from PBMCs, obtained from culture after CMV antigen stimulation. This CDR3 is CASSLASPQTGSSGNTIYF. The CDR3 DNA is TGTGCCAGCAGCTTAGCGTCCCCACAGACAGGGAGCTCTGGAAACACCATATATTTT.